The 27 T cell receptor beta chains below come from one sample, sequenced in a study of identical twins. TCRdb re-called the 5' RACE reads through MiXCR, storing one row per CDR3 protein. The profile shows a few hundred thousand distinct CDR3 sequences, 9.6% of them singletons. The same data also went into a second study, on yellow fever vaccine responses in identical twins.

Sequencing was performed on PBMCs. The receptors stem from a woman aged 18 to 35 in good health.

CDR3 DNA sequence: TGTGCCAGCTCACCACTACAGGGGGGAGCGTCTGGGGCCAACGTCCTGACTTTC. This gives the protein CASSPLQGGASGANVLTF. The rearrangement links TRBV18 to TRBJ2-6; TRBD1 agrees at 8 bases. The CDR3 is 18 residues long. V dropped 1 base and J dropped 1; count of bases not matched to a gene: 6. Germline V CDR1 and CDR2: KGHSH, LQKENI.

As DNA, the CDR3 is TGTGCCAGCAGCTCGAGCGGGAGGGCCGAAAACATTCAGTACTTC. It codes for CASSSSGRAENIQYF. The rearrangement uses TRBV7-2 and TRBJ2-4; 10 bases align to TRBD2. Trimming took 4 bases from V and 5 from J; bases not matched to a gene: 5. The CDR3 consists of 15 residues. The germline V gene has CDR1 SGHTA and CDR2 FQGNSA.

The chain employs TRBV6-1 and TRBJ2-7; D possibly uses TRBD1 or TRBD2 (5 bases each). V dropped 8 bases and J dropped 0 bases, with 11 bases sitting between them. The CDR3 runs 13 residues. Germline CDR1 reads MNHNS; CDR2 reads SASEGT. The CDR3 spells CASGGMPSYEQYF. The CDR3 region has the DNA TGTGCCAGCGGGGGTATGCCCTCCTACGAGCAGTACTTC.

This chain connects TRBV5-1 to TRBJ2-1, with 7 bases that match TRBD2. V lost 2 bases and J lost 7; bases outside the gene matches: 9. There are 15 residues in the CDR3. CDR1 is SGHRS and CDR2 is YFSETQ in the germline V gene. The CDR3 loop reads CASSLSAGVGNEQFF. The CDR3 nucleotides read TGCGCCAGCAGCTTATCCGCGGGAGTCGGTAATGAGCAGTTCTTC.

In its sample, this clonotype was seen a few times. The V and J genes are TRBV4-2 and TRBJ2-5; D possibly corresponds to TRBD2 (6 bases). Germline CDR1 reads LGHNA; CDR2 reads YNFKEQ. Deletions cut 0 bases from V and 1 base from J, with 9 bases between. The CDR3 loop spans 15 amino acids. CDR3 DNA sequence: TGTGCCAGCAGCCAAGAGACAGCGGGCCAAGAGACCCAGTACTTC. Translated: CASSQETAGQETQYF.

The chain couples TRBV12-3 or TRBV12-4 to TRBJ2-1; 12 bases line up with TRBD2. The trim removed 2 bases at V and 8 bases at J, leaving 13 bases unmatched. The CDR3 runs to 18 residues. Here the CDR3 reads CASSLKPRRLAGEDEQFF. The CDR3 DNA reads TGTGCCAGCAGTTTAAAGCCCCGGCGACTAGCGGGAGAGGATGAGCAGTTCTTC.

V gene TRBV4-1 combines with J gene TRBJ2-1; D ambiguous. V was pared by 0 bases and J by 8 bases, with 8 bases between. CDR1 is MGHRA, CDR2 YSYEKL, per germline. The CDR3 has 13 amino acids. The CDR3 region is CASSQDFVDEQFF. In DNA, the CDR3 is TGCGCCAGCAGCCAAGATTTTGTAGATGAGCAGTTCTTC.

The chain has TRBV6-2 or TRBV6-3 and TRBJ1-2, with D unresolved. CDR1 is MNHEY, CDR2 SVGEGT, per germline. V dropped 0 bases and J dropped 2 bases, with 4 bases sitting between them. This CDR3 region has 13 residues. CDR3 DNA: TGTGCCAGCAGTTACTCTAGAAACTATGGCTACACCTTC. Translation: CASSYSRNYGYTF.

This clonotype has a count of ten or more. V gene TRBV7-9 combines with J gene TRBJ1-1; D may be TRBD1 (5 bases). The germline V gene encodes CDR1 SEHNR and CDR2 FQNEAQ (reference sequence). Trimming removed 5 bases from V and 0 bases from J, with 7 bases in between. The CDR3 contains 13 residues. In DNA, the CDR3 is TGTGCCAGCAGCCAACAGGTGAACACTGAAGCTTTCTTT. Protein sequence: CASSQQVNTEAFF.

This clonotype was detected a few times. The J gene is TRBJ2-2, the V gene TRBV20-1, with 7 bases that match TRBD2. The CDR3 length is 15 residues. CDR1 is DFQATT, CDR2 SNEGSKA, per germline (reference sequence). The V gene end was trimmed by 2 bases and the J gene end by 1 base; junction bases not matched to a gene: 4. The DNA of the CDR3 is TGCAGTGCTAGATGGGGAGGGCTGAACACCGGGGAGCTGTTTTTT. Residues: CSARWGGLNTGELFF.

This chain uses TRBV12-3 or TRBV12-4 with TRBJ2-7, with TRBD2 matching 11 bases. This CDR3 is built from 16 residues. J gave up 0 bases and V 6 bases, and 7 bases lay outside the gene matches. The CDR3 DNA is TGTGCCAGCAGAAAACTAGCGGGAGCCAACTCCTACGAGCAGTACTTC. It yields the protein CASRKLAGANSYEQYF.

This clonotype was seen at least ten times. For the CDR3, the DNA is TGTGCCAGCAGCTTCCGACAGGGGGCCAAAAACATTCAGTACTTC. This encodes CASSFRQGAKNIQYF. V gene TRBV3-1 combines with J gene TRBJ2-4, with 8 nucleotides matching TRBD1. V was pared by 5 bases and J by 1 base, with 4 bases of the junction left unmatched. Looked up from germline, CDR1 is LGHDT and CDR2 is YNNKEL (reference sequence). The CDR3 runs to 15 residues.

The table lists this clonotype with a few counts. The chain combines TRBV7-8 with TRBJ2-2, with 8 bases aligning to TRBD1. Germline V lookup: CDR1 SGHVS, CDR2 FQNEAQ. There are 20 residues in the CDR3. V dropped 5 bases and J dropped 5; count of bases not matched to a gene: 22. The CDR3 bases are TGTGCCAGCAGCCACAACCGGGTGGGATGGACGACAGGGGAAACCGGGGAGCTGTTTTTT. Translating gives CASSHNRVGWTTGETGELFF.

J is TRBJ1-1 and V is TRBV12-3 or TRBV12-4, with a tentative D call TRBD1 (5 bases). Trimming took off 4 bases at V and 0 bases at J, with 9 bases between the two ends. The CDR3 has 14 amino acids. The CDR3 reads CASSWGGMNTEAFF. CDR3 nucleotides: TGTGCCAGCAGTTGGGGGGGGATGAACACTGAAGCTTTCTTT.

This clonotype occurred a few times. V is TRBV19 and J is TRBJ2-7; 7 bases match TRBD2. Germline V gives CDR1 LNHDA, CDR2 SQIVND (reference sequence). This CDR3 has 15 residues. V gave up 2 bases and J gave up 0 bases; unmatched junction bases: 4. This CDR3 is CASSILGGSSYEQYF. The CDR3 bases are TGTGCCAGTAGTATACTGGGGGGGAGCTCCTACGAGCAGTACTTC. Together with reference TRBV19 and TRBJ2-7, the CDR3 gives the full variable domain: DGGITQSPKYLFRKEGQNVTLSCEQNLNHDAMYWYRQDPGQGLRLIYYSQIVNDFQKGDIAEGYSVSREKKESFPLTVTSAQKNPTAFYLCASSILGGSSYEQYFGPGTRLTVT.

This clonotype was found many times. The chain couples TRBV2 to TRBJ1-2; TRBD1 aligns across 9 bases. Trimming at V came to 8 bases and at J to 1 base, leaving 8 bases not matched to a gene. Germline V lookup: CDR1 SNHLY, CDR2 FYNNEI. This CDR3 comprises 15 residues. The CDR3, as DNA: TGTGCCAGCCCACCGGGACAGGGATTTAACTATGGCTACACCTTC. Protein sequence: CASPPGQGFNYGYTF.

This clonotype occurred many times. The chain links TRBV6-1 to TRBJ1-5; D call uncertain. Trimming pared 6 bases from V and 9 bases from J, leaving 15 bases between. The length of the CDR3 is 13 residues. Germline V CDR1 and CDR2: MNHNS, SASEGT. The CDR3 region has the DNA TGTGCCAGCAGAATGGCGGCGTATGGGCCCCAGCATTTT. Amino acids: CASRMAAYGPQHF.

This clonotype showed up many times. At one end, the junction sequence differs from germline, possibly due to a read error. The J gene is TRBJ2-5, the V gene TRBV5-1; D remains ambiguous. Germline V gene sequence: CDR1 SGHRS, CDR2 YFSETQ. The CDR3 runs to 12 residues. The CDR3 nucleotides read TGTGCCAGCAGTCGCCCGGAAGAGACCCAGTACTTC. Protein sequence: CASSRPEETQYF.

This clonotype was counted only a few times. The chain has TRBV6-2 or TRBV6-3 and TRBJ2-1, with TRBD1 matching over 8 bases. V lost 8 bases to trimming and J lost 3 bases; unmatched junction nucleotides: 6. The CDR3 contains 14 residues. Per germline, CDR1 MNHEY and CDR2 SVGEGT. This CDR3 reads CASESGGIYNEQFF. DNA of the CDR3: TGTGCCAGCGAATCAGGGGGCATCTACAATGAGCAGTTCTTC.

This clonotype was recorded many times. The chain is built from TRBV6-2 or TRBV6-3 and TRBJ2-5; no clear D. The germline V gene has CDR1 MNHEY and CDR2 SVGEGT. The CDR3 is made up of 19 amino acids. Trimming shortened V by 1 base and J by 0 bases, and 21 bases separated the two germline ends. The CDR3: CASSYWVASSLKHQETQYF. In nucleotides, the CDR3 is TGTGCCAGCAGTTACTGGGTAGCTTCTTCGCTAAAGCACCAAGAGACCCAGTACTTC.

This clonotype was observed a handful of times. This sequence joins TRBV7-9 and TRBJ2-3; 8 bases agree with TRBD1. V dropped 5 bases and J dropped 1; count of bases not matched to a gene: 8. The CDR3 loop spans 16 amino acids. CDR1 and CDR2 from the germline V gene are SEHNR and FQNEAQ (reference sequence). The CDR3 protein is CASSPTGTGRTDTQYF. The CDR3 DNA reads TGTGCCAGCAGCCCGACCGGGACAGGTCGCACAGATACGCAGTATTTT. Using reference TRBV7-9 and TRBJ2-3 for the parts outside the CDR3, the full variable domain is DTGVSQNPRHKITKRGQNVTFRCDPISEHNRLYWYRQTLGQGPEFLTYFQNEAQLEKSRLLSDRFSAERPKGSFSTLEIQRTEQGDSAMYLCASSPTGTGRTDTQYFGPGTRLTVL.

This clonotype was detected a few times. CDR3 DNA: TGCAGCGTTGAAGGATCCTACACCGGGGAGCTGTTTTTT. Amino acids: CSVEGSYTGELFF. The chain has TRBV29-1 and TRBJ2-2; D is unresolved. The CDR3 covers 13 residues. Looked up from germline, CDR1 is SQVTM and CDR2 is ANQGSEA. Trimming took off 1 base at V and 3 bases at J, with 6 bases between the two ends.

This clonotype was seen ten or more times. The chain links TRBV5-1 to TRBJ2-1; TRBD2 is a possible D gene (6 bases). This CDR3 comprises 13 residues. The germline V gene has CDR1 SGHRS and CDR2 YFSETQ. Between the trimmed V and J ends, which lost 3 bases and 9 bases, there was a span of 13 bases. In nucleotides, the CDR3 is TGCGCCAGCAGCTGGGAACTAGCTTCTGAGCAGTTCTTC. Residues: CASSWELASEQFF.

This clonotype has a count of ten or more. The chain uses TRBV7-9 and TRBJ2-3, with no clear D. Trimming shortened V by 7 bases and J by 5 bases, and 13 bases separated the two germline ends. Germline V gene data show CDR1 as SEHNR and CDR2 as FQNEAQ (reference sequence). The CDR3 consists of 13 residues. This CDR3 reads CASNPGRRDTQYF. CDR3 sequence (DNA): TGTGCCAGCAACCCAGGCCGTCGAGATACGCAGTATTTT.

This clonotype came up many times. The rearrangement links TRBV27 to TRBJ2-1; 8 bases line up with TRBD2. This CDR3 region has 17 residues. In germline, CDR1 is MNHEY, CDR2 SMNVEV (reference sequence). V gave up 2 bases and J gave up 0 bases; unmatched junction bases: 6. The CDR3 DNA sequence: TGTGCCAGCAGTTTAAATCTAGCGGGTTCCTCCTACAATGAGCAGTTCTTC. This codes for CASSLNLAGSSYNEQFF.

This clonotype was recorded many times. The CDR3 loop is CASSRRTSGSTDTQYF. DNA for the CDR3: TGCGCCAGCAGCCGAAGGACTAGCGGGAGCACAGATACGCAGTATTTT. The chain uses TRBV4-1 and TRBJ2-3; 11 bases fit TRBD2. This CDR3 has 16 residues. Looked up from germline, CDR1 is MGHRA and CDR2 is YSYEKL. Losses at the gene ends were 4 bases for V and 0 bases for J; bases not matched to a gene: 3.

The chain carries TRBV6-5 and TRBJ2-7; D gene unclear. Trimming left V 0 bases short and J 2 bases short, with 8 bases between. The CDR3 loop spans 14 amino acids. Looked up from germline, CDR1 is MNHEY and CDR2 is SVGAGI. The CDR3 sequence: CASSYSQATYEQYF. The CDR3 DNA reads as TGTGCCAGCAGTTACTCCCAGGCTACCTACGAGCAGTACTTC.